Sequencing of this TCR beta chain was carried out in a study of T cells in Graves' hyperthyroidism and ophthalmopathy. The wider study: Specimen type is peripheral blood, collected at initial diagnosis prior to any treatment. Points from the study as a whole: Most thyroid clonotypes expanded above 0.001 were also detected in blood.

RNA transcripts provided the source from which TCR beta CDR3 regions were amplified. A first-round RT-PCR of the TCR CDR3 used the HTBI primer set. TCRdb used MiXCR to reprocess the multiplex PCR reads, holding one entry per CDR3 protein. The data contain over 500,000 distinct CDR3 sequences, around 13% of them singletons. This clonotype was found many times. Its antigen is currently unknown. Hyperthyroidism had been newly diagnosed in patients aged 18 to 65, and its duration was under 2 months. Uncontrolled infections, other autoimmune diseases, pregnancy or lactation led to exclusion of patients. Sequences were obtained from blood. This receptor was identified in a woman between 40 and 50 years old with Graves' hyperthyroidism.

In DNA, the CDR3 is TGTGCCACCAGCATCGACAGTAACTATGGCTACACCTTC. It encodes CATSIDSNYGYTF. This chain uses TRBV24-1 with TRBJ1-2; the D gene is possibly TRBD1 (5 bases). V was trimmed by 7 bases and J by 1 base, leaving 9 bases between them. This CDR3 has 13 residues. The germline gives CDR1 KGHDR, CDR2 SFDVKD.